This T cell receptor beta chain is drawn from a study of shared clonotypes between healthy human individuals. General study points: The four-donor shared clonotypes exceeded non-shared clonotypes in generation probability, with non-shared ones scoring lower.

The CDR3 is 16 residues long. The germline gives CDR1 SGDLS, CDR2 YYNGEE. Trimming removed 2 bases from V and 6 bases from J; junction bases left unmatched: 6. Note on this clone: Its antigen is not known.

A split of CD4+ cells into CD45RA+ naive and CD45RA-negative memory subsets was performed. The table came from immunoSEQ multiplex PCR; TCRdb's copy has only in-frame clones and leaves some out. Of a few million clones in the sample, over 85% are singletons; the top ten hold roughly 0.15%. The clonotype was recovered from a man between 18 and 29 years old in good health. The rearrangement uses TRBV9 and TRBJ2-2; TRBD1 aligns across 11 bases. Sequenced: naive CD4+ T cells sorted from blood. Subset reported: CD45RA+ positively selected. CDR3 residues: CASSVSGTGGPGELFF. In DNA, the CDR3 is TGTGCCAGCAGCGTCTCCGGGACAGGGGGACCCGGGGAGCTGTTTTTT.